The 20 T cell receptor beta chains below all came from one sample that was sequenced in a study of blood T cell repertoires in COVID-19. TCRdb's table, derived via immunoSEQ multiplex PCR, lists solely in-frame clones and lacks some. The data hold 71,000 or so clones, with roughly nine tenths observed a single time. The sequencing sample was made of peripheral blood. The receptors originated from an elderly man in a cohort sampled during active COVID-19.

The chain recombines TRBV5-6 with TRBJ1-4; D gene unclear. The germline gives CDR1 SGHDT, CDR2 YYEEEE. The CDR3 consists of 19 residues. Trimming stripped 2 bases from V and 0 bases from J, with 20 bases between. CDR3 DNA sequence: TGTGCCAGCAGCTTCGCGCGAACTGGTCCTCATGCAACTAATGAAAAACTGTTTTTT. It encodes CASSFARTGPHATNEKLFF.

This chain uses TRBV4-2 with TRBJ2-4; D unclear. The CDR3 has 15 residues. Germline V lookup: CDR1 LGHNA, CDR2 YNFKEQ. Trimming removed 0 bases at V and 0 bases at J, with 6 bases between. The CDR3 spells CASSQDEAAKNIQYF. As DNA, the CDR3 is TGTGCCAGCAGCCAAGATGAAGCAGCCAAAAACATTCAGTACTTC.

J is TRBJ1-6 and V is TRBV10-1; TRBD1 is a possible D gene (5 bases). Germline V gene data show CDR1 as WNHNN and CDR2 as SYGVQD (reference sequence). The CDR3 runs 15 residues. Deletions cut 3 bases from V and 5 bases from J, with 11 bases between. The DNA for the CDR3 is TGCGCCAGCAGTGAAGAAAAGGGGAATAATTCACCCCTCCACTTT. Amino acids: CASSEEKGNNSPLHF.

CDR3 sequence: CASSLSREAFF. The CDR3 DNA sequence: TGTGCCAGCAGTTTATCCAGAGAAGCTTTCTTT. The chain is built from TRBV6-5 and TRBJ1-1; unclear D gene. Trimming shortened V by 4 bases and J by 8 bases, and 8 bases separated the two germline ends. From germline, CDR1 is MNHEY and CDR2 SVGAGI. There are 11 residues in the CDR3.

V gene TRBV10-3 combines with J gene TRBJ2-3; 8 positions match TRBD1. This CDR3 comprises 15 residues. From germline, CDR1 is ENHRY and CDR2 SYGVKD. V lost 4 bases and J lost 1; bases outside the gene matches: 4. CDR3 protein: CAISVTTGGTDTQYF. CDR3 nucleotide sequence: TGTGCCATCAGTGTGACGACAGGGGGCACAGATACGCAGTATTTT.

The rearrangement links TRBV6-5 to TRBJ1-5; D call uncertain. The CDR3 is made up of 13 amino acids. V was cut by 7 bases and J by 6 bases, with 13 bases left in between. Germline V CDR1 and CDR2: MNHEY, SVGAGI. The CDR3 DNA reads as TGTGCCAGCACAGGATCAGGTTCTCAGCCCCAGCATTTT. This encodes CASTGSGSQPQHF.

The sample holds one count of this clone. The chain carries TRBV4-1 and TRBJ2-1; 7 nucleotides line up with TRBD2. The germline V gene has CDR1 MGHRA and CDR2 YSYEKL. The CDR3 has 18 amino acids. J gave up 2 bases and V 1 base, and 11 bases lay outside the gene matches. For the CDR3, the DNA is TGCGCCAGCAGCCAAGGACCCGGGCTAGCGGAAACCTACAATGAGCAGTTCTTC. The encoded protein is CASSQGPGLAETYNEQFF.

CDR3 sequence: CASSITGTGDYEQYF. As DNA, the CDR3 is TGTGCCAGTAGTATTACCGGGACAGGGGATTACGAGCAGTACTTC. The chain employs TRBV19 and TRBJ2-7; 10 bases line up with TRBD1. The germline V gene has CDR1 LNHDA and CDR2 SQIVND (reference sequence). CDR3 length equals 15 residues. Trimming removed 3 bases from V and 4 bases from J; junction bases left unmatched: 6. Full variable domain (rest looked up from reference TRBV19 and TRBJ2-7): DGGITQSPKYLFRKEGQNVTLSCEQNLNHDAMYWYRQDPGQGLRLIYYSQIVNDFQKGDIAEGYSVSREKKESFPLTVTSAQKNPTAFYLCASSITGTGDYEQYFGPGTRLTVT.

This rearrangement joins TRBV6-2 or TRBV6-3 to TRBJ2-1; 9 positions match TRBD2. The trim removed 5 bases at V and 4 bases at J, leaving 0 bases unmatched. Germline V gives CDR1 MNHEY, CDR2 SVGEGT. The CDR3 loop spans 13 amino acids. The CDR3 reads CASSAGGYNEQFF. The DNA for the CDR3 is TGTGCCAGCAGTGCGGGGGGGTACAATGAGCAGTTCTTC.

V usage is TRBV2 and J usage is TRBJ2-2; 13 bases are shared with TRBD2. The CDR3 sequence is 14 residues long. V was pared by 7 bases and J by 7 bases, with 3 bases of the junction left unmatched. CDR1 is SNHLY, CDR2 FYNNEI, per germline. The CDR3 nucleotides are TGTGCCAGCATGAGACTAGCGGGGGGCGGGGAGCTGTTTTTT. The encoded protein is CASMRLAGGGELFF.

The chain links TRBV2 to TRBJ2-5, with 15 bases fitting TRBD2. The V gene end was trimmed by 8 bases and the J gene end by 5 bases; junction bases not matched to a gene: 12. This CDR3 has 17 residues. The germline gives CDR1 SNHLY, CDR2 FYNNEI. The chain's CDR3 is CASPRRTSGGAVETQYF. The CDR3 DNA sequence: TGTGCCAGCCCGAGGAGGACTAGCGGGGGGGCTGTGGAGACCCAGTACTTC.

This clone appeared a single time. V is TRBV5-4 and J is TRBJ2-3, with D uncertain. Trimming removed 0 bases from V and 4 bases from J, with 12 bases in between. The CDR3 runs 15 residues. Per germline, CDR1 SGHNT and CDR2 YYREEE (reference sequence). CDR3 DNA: TGTGCCAGCAGCTTGGCCCCCCTCCGGGCAGATACGCAGTATTTT. Its translation is CASSLAPLRADTQYF.

The chain joins TRBV15 to TRBJ2-7; 10 nucleotides match TRBD1. The CDR3 totals 13 residues. J was trimmed by 5 bases and V by 6 bases; bases with no gene match: 4. The germline CDR1 and CDR2 sequences are LNHNV and YYDKDF (reference sequence). In DNA, the CDR3 is TGTGCCACCAGAGGGACAGGGGTCCACGAGCAGTACTTC. Translating gives CATRGTGVHEQYF. Together with reference TRBV15 and TRBJ2-7, the CDR3 gives the full variable domain: DAMVIQNPRYQVTQFGKPVTLSCSQTLNHNVMYWYQQKSSQAPKLLFHYYDKDFNNEADTPDNFQSRRPNTSFCFLDIRSPGLGDTAMYLCATRGTGVHEQYFGPGTRLTVT.

This clone was seen just once. The J gene is TRBJ2-1, the V gene TRBV5-6; D gene unclear. This CDR3 has 15 amino acids. V was clipped by 4 bases and J by 4 bases, with 15 bases between them. CDR1 is SGHDT and CDR2 is YYEEEE in the germline V gene. This CDR3 is CASSPKTRLYNEQFF. The CDR3 nucleotides are TGTGCCAGCAGCCCCAAGACGCGACTTTACAATGAGCAGTTCTTC.

This chain links TRBV6-6 with TRBJ1-6, with 9 bases that match TRBD1. V trimming: 5 bases; J trimming: 10 bases; junction bases outside the gene matches: 6. Germline CDR1 is MNHNY and CDR2 is SVGAGI (reference sequence). The CDR3 is 14 amino acids. The CDR3 DNA sequence: TGTGCCAGCAGTCCCGGACAGGGGAACTCACCCCTCCACTTT. It specifies CASSPGQGNSPLHF.

This chain links TRBV7-9 with TRBJ2-3; TRBD1 agrees at 10 bases. Germline trimming cut 1 base from V and 3 bases from J; bases unmatched to any gene: 4. CDR1 is SEHNR, CDR2 FQNEAQ, per germline (reference sequence). The CDR3 runs 16 residues. As DNA, the CDR3 is TGTGCCAGCAGCTTAGGTGGGACAGGGGCGACAGATACGCAGTATTTT. Amino acid sequence: CASSLGGTGATDTQYF.

This clone occurred once. The V gene is TRBV19, the J gene TRBJ1-1, with 7 bases fitting TRBD1. The CDR3 has 14 amino acids. After removal of 4 bases from V and 5 bases from J, the junction contained 7 bases not matched to a gene. Germline assignment: CDR1 LNHDA and CDR2 SQIVND (reference sequence). The CDR3 nucleotides are TGTGCCAGTAGTAGGCGACAGGGCCAGACTGAAGCTTTCTTT. Translated, it gives CASSRRQGQTEAFF.

The chain has TRBV3-1 (or the pseudogene TRBV3-2) and TRBJ1-2; D unclear. V was cut by 8 bases and J by 5 bases, with 18 bases left in between. Germline V gives CDR1 LGHDT, CDR2 YNNKEL (reference sequence). The CDR3 length is 14 residues. DNA of the CDR3: TGTGCCAGCGCCTTACATGGGGAGGAGTATGGCTACACCTTC. Amino acid sequence: CASALHGEEYGYTF.

The chain carries TRBV11-1 and TRBJ2-1, with TRBD1 as a possible D gene (5 bases). Germline CDR1 is SGHAT and CDR2 is FQDESV (reference sequence). This CDR3 spans 14 amino acids. The germline V and J ends were trimmed by 1 base and 7 bases, with 11 bases remaining between them. The CDR3 protein is CASSLEYRPNEQFF. The DNA for the CDR3 is TGTGCCAGCAGCTTAGAGTACAGGCCTAATGAGCAGTTCTTC. Combining the CDR3 with reference TRBV11-1 and TRBJ2-1 gives the whole variable domain EAEVAQSPRYKITEKSQAVAFWCDPISGHATLYWYRQILGQGPELLVQFQDESVVDDSQLPKDRFSAERLKGVDSTLKIQPAELGDSAMYLCASSLEYRPNEQFFGPGTRLTVL.

The J gene is TRBJ2-2, the V gene TRBV3-1 (or the pseudogene TRBV3-2); the D gene is possibly TRBD2 (6 bases). The CDR3 contains 17 residues. The germline gives CDR1 LGHDT, CDR2 YNNKEL (reference sequence). V lost 5 bases and J 0 bases, leaving 16 bases between the germline ends. This chain's CDR3 is CASSFSPGLTNTGELFF. The CDR3 DNA reads TGTGCCAGCAGCTTCTCCCCGGGACTGACGAACACCGGGGAGCTGTTTTTT.